Listed here is a single TCR beta chain. Antigen unknown. CDR1 is SNHLY and CDR2 is FYNNEI in the germline V gene. Trimming cost V 6 bases and J 4 bases; bases outside gene matches: 9. The CDR3 totals 16 residues. Synthetic TCR analog templates were spiked into each PCR. The data were produced by immunoSEQ multiplex PCR, yet TCRdb's version contains in-frame clones alone and is incomplete. The repertoire holds 60,000 to 65,000 clones, with about 76% as singletons. As for time point: pretreatment peripheral blood. Individual patients had between 1 and 8 samples, taken pretreatment and on-treatment. This record belongs to a study of PD-L1 blockade in urothelial cancer. Broader study findings: Tumor-associated blood clones were expanded more by durable-benefit patients at 3 weeks.

The chain recombines TRBV2 with TRBJ2-1; 10 bases match TRBD2. The origin of this receptor is a man aged 65 to 79 with urothelial cancer. The input for sequencing was PBMCs, taken around atezolizumab (anti-PD-L1) treatment. The DNA for the CDR3 is TGTGCCAGCAGGGGTTCTAGCGGGAGTATATACAATGAGCAGTTCTTC. The encoded protein is CASRGSSGSIYNEQFF.